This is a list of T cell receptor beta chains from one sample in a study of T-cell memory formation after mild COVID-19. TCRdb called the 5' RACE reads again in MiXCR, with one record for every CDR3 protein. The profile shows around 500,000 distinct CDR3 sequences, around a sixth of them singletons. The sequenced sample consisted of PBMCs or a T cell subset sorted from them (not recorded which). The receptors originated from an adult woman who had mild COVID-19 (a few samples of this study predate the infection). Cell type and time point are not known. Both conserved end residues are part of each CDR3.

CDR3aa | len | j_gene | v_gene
CSVDQGGNTIYF | 12 | TRBJ1-3 | TRBV29-1
CASSPPNMERKSSYEQYF | 18 | TRBJ2-7 | TRBV18
CAISEGVGETQYF | 13 | TRBJ2-5 | TRBV10-3
CASSTGLAGTGVGQFF | 16 | TRBJ2-1 | TRBV7-9
CASSDAGFNTGELFF | 15 | TRBJ2-2 | TRBV25-1
CASSHQLWGGGAFF | 14 | TRBJ1-1 | TRBV7-9
CASSHMKTETDTQYF | 15 | TRBJ2-3 | TRBV7-9
CASSSLGQNQETQYF | 15 | TRBJ2-5 | TRBV25-1
CASSIGTGQNQPQHF | 15 | TRBJ1-5 | TRBV5-1
CASSLEGQGAMNTEAFF | 17 | TRBJ1-1 | TRBV5-1
CASSPSGISTDTQYF | 15 | TRBJ2-3 | TRBV9
CASSSTGTGPKGEQYF | 16 | TRBJ2-7 | TRBV12-3/TRBV12-4
CASSDSNTYTGELFF | 15 | TRBJ2-2 | TRBV6-4
CASSLFGDEGYTF | 13 | TRBJ1-2 | TRBV5-4
CASSHVAVMAYEQYF | 15 | TRBJ2-7 | TRBV7-8
CASSEAQNTEAFF | 13 | TRBJ1-1 | TRBV6-1
CASSFEGNHNEQFF | 14 | TRBJ2-1 | TRBV5-1
CASSPGPGGTFYGYTF | 16 | TRBJ1-2 | TRBV7-8
CASSHPGQTLYEQYF | 15 | TRBJ2-7 | TRBV12-3/TRBV12-4
CASSPSSQYNEQFF | 14 | TRBJ2-1 | TRBV12-3/TRBV12-4
CSATPNYGYTF | 11 | TRBJ1-2 | TRBV20-1
CASSETGGMNTEAFF | 15 | TRBJ1-1 | TRBV12-3/TRBV12-4
CASSVDRGENEQFF | 14 | TRBJ2-1 | TRBV9
CATSGQSSYNEQFF | 14 | TRBJ2-1 | TRBV24-1
CASAGFPNTEAFF | 13 | TRBJ1-1 | TRBV7-2
CASSTGTANQPQHF | 14 | TRBJ1-5 | TRBV5-1
CASSLSGAAYEQYF | 14 | TRBJ2-7 | TRBV7-9
CASSATGPYGYTF | 13 | TRBJ1-2 | TRBV7-9
CASSWSGLDTDTQYF | 15 | TRBJ2-3 | TRBV5-1
CASSPSGTRSSYEQYF | 16 | TRBJ2-7 | TRBV5-1
CASSLEARYGYTF | 13 | TRBJ1-2 | TRBV5-1
CASTKAGGTDTQYF | 14 | TRBJ2-3 | TRBV7-9
CASSADRDYEQYF | 13 | TRBJ2-7 | TRBV5-1
CASRRDGNEKLFF | 13 | TRBJ1-4 | TRBV2
CASSLKREWVNEQFF | 15 | TRBJ2-1 | TRBV7-8
CASSSRTSGTYEQYF | 15 | TRBJ2-7 | TRBV2
CASSYSTGGPTDTQYF | 16 | TRBJ2-3 | TRBV6-5
CASSPSGTGVLYEQYF | 16 | TRBJ2-7 | TRBV18
CSVVAETLVEAFF | 13 | TRBJ1-1 | TRBV29-1
CASSLWRQGVSYEQYF | 16 | TRBJ2-7 | TRBV5-5